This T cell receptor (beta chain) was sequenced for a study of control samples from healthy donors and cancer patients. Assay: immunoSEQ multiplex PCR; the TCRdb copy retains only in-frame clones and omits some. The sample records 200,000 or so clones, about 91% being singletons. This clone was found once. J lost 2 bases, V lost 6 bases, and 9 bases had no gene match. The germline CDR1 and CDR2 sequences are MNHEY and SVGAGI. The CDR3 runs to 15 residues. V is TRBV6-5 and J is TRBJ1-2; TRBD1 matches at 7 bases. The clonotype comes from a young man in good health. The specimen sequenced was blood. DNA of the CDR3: TGTGCCAGCAGAGAGACAGGGCCCTCGAACTATGGCTACACCTTC. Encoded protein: CASRETGPSNYGYTF.